The clone carrying this TCR beta chain was seen many times. Antigen specificity is unknown. The data were obtained in a study of T cells in Graves' hyperthyroidism and ophthalmopathy. At the level of the study: Peripheral blood draws took place at initial diagnosis, ahead of any treatment. Study-wide findings and caveats: The model anticipated ophthalmopathy a median around six months pre-onset.

There were TCR beta CDR3 regions amplified from RNA transcripts. The TCR CDR3 was amplified in a first-round RT-PCR using the HTBI primer set. TCRdb recomputed calls from the multiplex PCR reads with MiXCR, one row per CDR3 protein. The sample has hundreds of thousands of distinct CDR3 sequences, about two fifths seen once. The V end lost 8 bases, the J end lost 8 bases, and 10 bases lay between the germline ends. The V gene's germline CDR1 is SGHDN and CDR2 FVKESK. The CDR3 runs to 12 residues. Uncontrolled infection, other autoimmune disease, pregnancy or lactation disqualified patients from enrolment. On the basis of clinical symptoms, serum thyroxine and TRAb, thyroid ultrasound and orbital computed tomography, diagnoses were made.

This rearrangement joins TRBV14 to TRBJ1-6, with D possibly being TRBD1 (6 bases). Sequencing input: blood. The receptor's source is a young man with Graves' hyperthyroidism. The CDR3 reads CASVEGDSPLHF. DNA for the CDR3: TGTGCCAGCGTTGAGGGGGATTCACCCCTCCACTTT.